This passage covers 4 T cell receptor beta chains from one sample sequenced in a study of CD8 T cells in ankylosing spondylitis. TCRdb recomputed calls from the 5' RACE reads with MiXCR, one row per CDR3 protein. The sample contains some 37,000 distinct CDR3 sequences, under 15% of which appear only once. Sequencing was done on a sample of synovial fluid, either unsorted or a sorted T cell fraction (not recorded which). Receptors originate from a male donor with ankylosing spondylitis.

This clonotype was counted a few times. V is TRBV3-1 and J is TRBJ2-4; maybe TRBD2 (5 bases). CDR1 is LGHDT, CDR2 YNNKEL, per germline (reference sequence). The CDR3 length is 17 residues. With 4 bases removed from V and 2 bases from J, the gap between germline ends came to 18 bases. CDR3 coding DNA: TGTGCCAGCAGCCCACTAGAGCGAGGGTTGACCAAAAACATTCAGTACTTC. This translates into CASSPLERGLTKNIQYF.

This clonotype turned up a few times. The chain couples TRBV18 to TRBJ2-7; TRBD1 matches 7 bases. CDR1 is KGHSH, CDR2 LQKENI, per germline. This CDR3 has 16 residues. The V gene end was trimmed by 3 bases and the J gene end by 2 bases; junction bases not matched to a gene: 10. In DNA form, the CDR3 reads TGTGCCAGCTCACCGCCCTCCAGTGACAGGGCCTACGAGCAGTACTTC. Translating gives CASSPPSSDRAYEQYF.

The chain is built from TRBV11-1 and TRBJ2-3; D unresolved. V was trimmed by 5 bases and J by 0 bases, leaving 9 bases between them. The CDR3 totals 14 residues. Germline loops: CDR1 SGHAT, CDR2 FQDESV (reference sequence). The CDR3 DNA reads as TGTGCCAGCAGCCGACCGTATAGCACAGATACGCAGTATTTT. Encoded protein: CASSRPYSTDTQYF.

In this sample, this clonotype turned up many times. V is TRBV7-2 and J is TRBJ1-2; D unresolved. The CDR3 has 14 amino acids. The ends were cut back, 5 bases at V and 4 bases at J, with 14 bases in the middle. Germline V gene data show CDR1 as SGHTA and CDR2 as FQGNSA. The CDR3 nucleotides are TGTGCCAGCAGCCCGACACCGACTCCCTATGGCTACACCTTC. This encodes CASSPTPTPYGYTF.